This paragraph covers one T cell receptor (beta chain) sequence. Its antigen is still unknown. The data derive from a study of T cell responses to AZD1222 COVID-19 vaccine. Libraries were prepared by immunoSEQ multiplex PCR; TCRdb keeps only in-frame clonotypes and omits some of them. The sample records roughly 120,000 clones, roughly 85% being singletons. Study outcomes and limitations: Just a handful of AZD1222 recipients were seropositive at baseline. Clonal diversity was possibly underestimated, and the donors were mostly white British, with more females. Repertoire sampling was restricted to post-peak T cell response timepoints. Regions left unmutated in variants are reportedly the target of nearly half of spike-specific TCRs.

The receptor's source is an adult in good health. The sample in question was peripheral blood, obtained on day 0 of AZD1222 vaccination.

DNA for the CDR3: TGTGCCACCAGTGATACTAGATACGAGCAGTACTTC. Amino acid sequence: CATSDTRYEQYF. V gene TRBV24-1 combines with J gene TRBJ2-7; a possible D gene is TRBD2 (5 bases). V lost 3 bases, J lost 4 bases, and 6 bases lay in between. Germline CDR1 is KGHDR and CDR2 is SFDVKD. CDR3 length: 12 residues.